The entry below gives a single T cell receptor beta chain sequence along with its context. The data originate from a study of blood T cell repertoires in COVID-19. Study at large: Samples came from the United States, Italy and Spain, spanning acute and convalescent COVID-19. Sources were T cells, B-cell-depleted T cells, or PBMCs; the material itself was cDNA or gDNA.

Authors' processing steps: Reference gene primers were amplified, and this amplification served to estimate nucleated cell counts. Sequencing was performed with immunoSEQ multiplex PCR; in TCRdb, only in-frame clones are kept and a portion is missing. V, J and clone size were drawn from that table, and D and trimming were deduced from the DNA. The sample includes about 120,000 clones, roughly 80% seen only once; the top ten take 9.5% to 13%. This TCR came from a human donor in a cohort sampled during active COVID-19. The source material was peripheral blood.

The CDR3 region has the DNA TGTGCCAGCAGCTTGAATCCAGGGGCGACTTCTAACTATGGCTACACCTTC. Translating gives CASSLNPGATSNYGYTF. The J gene is TRBJ1-2, the V gene TRBV5-5; perhaps TRBD1 as D (6 bases). Germline CDR1 is SGHKS and CDR2 is YYEKEE (reference sequence). The CDR3 covers 17 residues. V lost 1 base, J lost 0 bases, and 16 bases lay in between.